Sequencing of this T cell receptor beta chain was carried out in a study of T cell responses to AZD1222 COVID-19 vaccine. TCRdb's copy holds only in-frame clones and misses some; the assay was immunoSEQ multiplex PCR. The sample includes about 150,000 clones, under 95% of them seen just once. Germline CDR1 is MNHEY and CDR2 is SVGAGI. The germline V and J ends were trimmed by 4 bases and 4 bases, with 10 bases remaining between them. There are 13 residues in the CDR3. Notes on the study in general: Vaccine-related CD4 TCRs covered spike, predominating at 160-218 and 743-854. Possibly, clonal diversity was underestimated; donors were largely white British and included more females. Nearly half of spike-specific TCRs reportedly go after variant regions that carry no mutations. Baseline serostatus was positive in only five to seven AZD1222 recipients.

A remark on this clone: Its antigen is unidentified.

The chain links TRBV6-5 to TRBJ1-1, with TRBD1 as a possible D gene (5 bases). This clonotype was sampled from an adult in good health. Sequenced here: peripheral blood, sampled on day 0 of AZD1222 vaccination. CDR3: CASSSVQGTEAFF. The CDR3 DNA reads as TGTGCCAGCAGTTCTGTCCAGGGCACTGAAGCTTTCTTT.